This T cell receptor beta chain was sequenced for a study of vaccination and CD4 T cells after COVID-19. This sample's time point: late sampling 161 to 241 days after vaccination in a few convalescent patients. Treatment of the sample: roughly ten-day PBMC culture with coronavirus spike peptide pools or control peptides (ViraFEST assay). The Oncomine TCR Beta short-read assay was what sequenced the DNA obtained from cultured CD4+ T cells. Via MiXCR, TCRdb re-called the PCR reads, giving one row per CDR3 protein. This table holds some 24,000 distinct CDR3 sequences, 40% to 50% found once. Germline CDR1 and CDR2: SGHAT and FQDESV (reference sequence). V shed 4 bases, J shed 4 bases, and the junction held 6 bases outside the gene matches. The CDR3 sequence is 15 residues long. Comments on this clonotype: What it binds is not known.

This clonotype was sampled from a human donor who had recovered from COVID-19. The chain joins TRBV11-1 to TRBJ2-1, with 8 bases that match TRBD1. The sample was CD4+ T cells from blood, cultured in vitro, taken about 7 months after SARS-CoV-2 vaccination. The CDR3 sequence is CASSSDRVGYNEQFF. In nucleotides, the CDR3 is TGTGCCAGCAGCTCGGACAGGGTGGGGTACAATGAGCAGTTCTTC.